The present T cell receptor beta chain was sequenced within a study of T cells expressing NK-cell markers. About the research overall: It was from sorted CD3+CD56+NKG2C+, CD3+CD56+NKG2C- and CD3+CD56-NKG2C+ T cells that TCR beta repertoires came. The study sequenced eight donors, seven HCMV-seropositive and one seronegative.

Looked up from germline, CDR1 is MNHNS and CDR2 is SASEGT. CDR3 length equals 18 residues. What made the TCR beta cDNA was 5'RACE template switching with UMIs. TCRdb re-called the 5' RACE reads and gives one entry per CDR3 protein, without DNA. In all, the sample yields around 470,000 distinct CDR3 sequences. The TCR sequence derives from a woman between 50 and 59 years old in good health. V usage is TRBV6-1 and J usage is TRBJ2-3; TCRdb proposes TRBD2, but this gene call is untestable without DNA. The specimen sequenced was blood T cells: a sorted CD56 or NKG2C T cell subset, CD4+ or CD8+ T cells, or bulk PBMC T cells (not recorded which). CDR3 loop: CASSEEGRGGLLLCTQYF.